This T cell receptor beta chain was documented in a study of vaccination effects on CD4 cells after COVID-19. Study-wide results and caveats: The study, lacking early post-infection timepoints, had few convalescent patients.

Germline values: CDR1 LNHDA, CDR2 SQIVND (reference sequence). The CDR3 covers 14 residues. Trimming removed 6 bases at V and 0 bases at J, with 11 bases between. Expansion of antigen-specific CD4+ T cells with viral peptide pools was carried out by the ViraFEST assay before sequencing. Scientists isolated CD4+ T cells after a roughly 10-day culture period ended. All study participants received two doses of BNT162b2 or mRNA-1273 vaccine. They grew two million PBMC in each well, adding approximately 10 IU/ml IL-2 and approximately 9.2 ug/ml peptides. Produced via immunoSEQ multiplex PCR; TCRdb's table is partial and in-frame only. There are around 16,000 clones in the sample; 75% to 80% occur only once, and over 15% lies in the top ten. A word on this clone: The antigen is undetermined.

The chain combines TRBV19 with TRBJ1-1; TRBD1 might be the D (5 bases). This TCR was sampled from a human donor who received a COVID-19 vaccine. The specimen was CD4+ T cells from PBMCs cultured with HCoV-NL63 spike peptides, collected after COVID-19 vaccination. The CDR3 reads CASRPGLLNTEAFF. The CDR3 nucleotides are TGTGCCAGTAGGCCGGGACTGCTGAACACTGAAGCTTTCTTT.